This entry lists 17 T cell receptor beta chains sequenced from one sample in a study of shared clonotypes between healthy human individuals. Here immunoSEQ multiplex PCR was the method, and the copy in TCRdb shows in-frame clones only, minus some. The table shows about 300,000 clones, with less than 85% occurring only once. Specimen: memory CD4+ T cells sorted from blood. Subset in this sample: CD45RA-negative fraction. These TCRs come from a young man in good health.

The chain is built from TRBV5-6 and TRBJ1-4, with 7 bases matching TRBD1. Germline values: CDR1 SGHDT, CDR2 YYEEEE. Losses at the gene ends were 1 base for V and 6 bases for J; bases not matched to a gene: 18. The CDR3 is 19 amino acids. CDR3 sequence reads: CASSLLRGRDGAFYEKLFF. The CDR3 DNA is TGTGCCAGCAGCTTGCTAAGGGGGCGCGACGGAGCATTTTATGAAAAACTGTTTTTT.

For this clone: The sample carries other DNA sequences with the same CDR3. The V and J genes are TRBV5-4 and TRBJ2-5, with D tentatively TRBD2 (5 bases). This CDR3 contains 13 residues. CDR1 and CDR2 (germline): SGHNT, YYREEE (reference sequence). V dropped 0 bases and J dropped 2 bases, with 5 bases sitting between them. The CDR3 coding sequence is TGTGCCAGCAGCTTGGGGAGGCAAGAGACCCAGTACTTC. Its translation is CASSLGRQETQYF.

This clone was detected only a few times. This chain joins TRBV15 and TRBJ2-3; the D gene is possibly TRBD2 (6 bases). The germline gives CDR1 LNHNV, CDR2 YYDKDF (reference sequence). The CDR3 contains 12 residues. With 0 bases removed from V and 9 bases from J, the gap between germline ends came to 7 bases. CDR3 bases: TGTGCCACCAGCAGAGAGCGGGAAACGCAGTATTTT. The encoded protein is CATSRERETQYF.

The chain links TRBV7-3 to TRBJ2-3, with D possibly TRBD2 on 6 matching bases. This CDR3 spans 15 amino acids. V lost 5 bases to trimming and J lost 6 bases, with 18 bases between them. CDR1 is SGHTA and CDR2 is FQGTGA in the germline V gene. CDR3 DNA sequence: TGTGCCAGCAGCCCAGGACTACCGGGTCGGGATACGCAGTATTTT. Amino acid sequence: CASSPGLPGRDTQYF.

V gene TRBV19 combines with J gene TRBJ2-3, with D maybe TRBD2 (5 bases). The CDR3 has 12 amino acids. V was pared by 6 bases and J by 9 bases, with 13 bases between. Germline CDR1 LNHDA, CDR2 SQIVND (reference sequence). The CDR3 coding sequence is TGTGCCAGTAGGGCCGTGGGGAGCACGCAGTATTTT. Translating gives CASRAVGSTQYF. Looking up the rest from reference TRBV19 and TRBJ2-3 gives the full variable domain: DGGITQSPKYLFRKEGQNVTLSCEQNLNHDAMYWYRQDPGQGLRLIYYSQIVNDFQKGDIAEGYSVSREKKESFPLTVTSAQKNPTAFYLCASRAVGSTQYFGPGTRLTVL.

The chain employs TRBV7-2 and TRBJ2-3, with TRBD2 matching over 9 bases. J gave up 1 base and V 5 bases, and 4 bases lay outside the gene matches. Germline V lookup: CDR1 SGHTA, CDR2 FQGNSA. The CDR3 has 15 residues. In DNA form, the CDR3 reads TGTGCCAGCAGCCCTGAGCGGGAGGGCACAGATACGCAGTATTTT. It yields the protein CASSPEREGTDTQYF. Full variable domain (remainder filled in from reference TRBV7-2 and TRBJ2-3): GAGVSQSPSNKVTEKGKDVELRCDPISGHTALYWYRQSLGQGLEFLIYFQGNSAPDKSGLPSDRFSAERTGGSVSTLTIQRTQQEDSAVYLCASSPEREGTDTQYFGPGTRLTVL.

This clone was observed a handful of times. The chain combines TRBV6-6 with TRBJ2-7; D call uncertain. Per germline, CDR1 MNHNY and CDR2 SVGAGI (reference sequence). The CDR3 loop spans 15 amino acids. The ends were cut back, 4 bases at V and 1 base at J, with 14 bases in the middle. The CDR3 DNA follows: TGTGCCAGCAGTTCAGGACGGCGGTGGTCCTACGAGCAGTACTTC. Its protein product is CASSSGRRWSYEQYF.

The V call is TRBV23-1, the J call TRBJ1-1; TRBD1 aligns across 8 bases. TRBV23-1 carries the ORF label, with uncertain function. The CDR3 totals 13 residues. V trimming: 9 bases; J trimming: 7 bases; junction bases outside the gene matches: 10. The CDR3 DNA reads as TGCGCCAGAGTTCGGACAGGGCATCTTGAAGCTTTCTTT. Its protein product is CARVRTGHLEAFF.

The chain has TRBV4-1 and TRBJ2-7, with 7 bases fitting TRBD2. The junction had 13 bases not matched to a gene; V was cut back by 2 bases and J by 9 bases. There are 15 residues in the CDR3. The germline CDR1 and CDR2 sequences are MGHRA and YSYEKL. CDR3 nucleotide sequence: TGCGCCAGCAGCCAACCAGCGGGGACCCTCGGGGGGCAGTACTTC. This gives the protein CASSQPAGTLGGQYF.

The DNA for the CDR3 is TGCGCCAGCAGCCGTACACCGGGACAGGTAACAGATACGCAGTATTTT. Residues: CASSRTPGQVTDTQYF. The rearrangement uses TRBV4-1 and TRBJ2-3; 8 bases are shared with TRBD1. V shed 4 bases and J 3 bases; nucleotides not matched to a gene: 9. Germline values: CDR1 MGHRA, CDR2 YSYEKL. The CDR3 spans 16 residues.

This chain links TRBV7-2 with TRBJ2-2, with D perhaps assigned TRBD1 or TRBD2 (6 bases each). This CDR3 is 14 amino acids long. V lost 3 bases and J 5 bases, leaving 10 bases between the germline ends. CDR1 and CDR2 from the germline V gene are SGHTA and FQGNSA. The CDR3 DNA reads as TGTGCCAGCAGCTTCAGGGGAGGTACCGGGGAGCTGTTTTTT. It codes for CASSFRGGTGELFF.

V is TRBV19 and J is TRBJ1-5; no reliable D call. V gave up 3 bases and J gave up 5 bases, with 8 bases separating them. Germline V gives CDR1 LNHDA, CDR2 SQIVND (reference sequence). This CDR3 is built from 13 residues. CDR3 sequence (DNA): TGTGCCAGTAGTATGGTAGGCGATCAGCCCCAGCATTTT. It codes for CASSMVGDQPQHF.

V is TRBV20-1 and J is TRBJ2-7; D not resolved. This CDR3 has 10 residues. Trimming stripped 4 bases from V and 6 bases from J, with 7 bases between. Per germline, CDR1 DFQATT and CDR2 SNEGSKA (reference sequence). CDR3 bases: TGCAGTGCTAACTTCGGCGAGCAGTACTTC. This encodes CSANFGEQYF.

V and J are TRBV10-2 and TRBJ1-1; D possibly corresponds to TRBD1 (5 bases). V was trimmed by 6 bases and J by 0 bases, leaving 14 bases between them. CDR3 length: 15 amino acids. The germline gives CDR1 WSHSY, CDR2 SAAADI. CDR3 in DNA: TGCGCCAGCAGGAAGGGACGATTCATGAACACTGAAGCTTTCTTT. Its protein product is CASRKGRFMNTEAFF.

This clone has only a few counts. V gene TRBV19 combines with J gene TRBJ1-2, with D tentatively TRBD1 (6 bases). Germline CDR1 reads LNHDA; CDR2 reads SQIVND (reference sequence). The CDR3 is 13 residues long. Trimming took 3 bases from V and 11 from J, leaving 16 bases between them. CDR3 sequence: CASSISRDIWYTF. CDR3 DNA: TGTGCCAGTAGTATTTCTCGGGACATATGGTACACCTTC.

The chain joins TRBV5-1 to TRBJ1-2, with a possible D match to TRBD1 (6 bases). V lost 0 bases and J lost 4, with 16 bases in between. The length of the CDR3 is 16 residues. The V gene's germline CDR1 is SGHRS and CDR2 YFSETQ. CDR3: CASSLELGGPIYGYTF. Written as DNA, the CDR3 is TGCGCCAGCAGCTTGGAACTTGGGGGCCCGATCTATGGCTACACCTTC. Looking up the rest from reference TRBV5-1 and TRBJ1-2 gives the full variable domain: KAGVTQTPRYLIKTRGQQVTLSCSPISGHRSVSWYQQTPGQGLQFLFEYFSETQRNKGNFPGRFSGRQFSNSRSEMNVSTLELGDSALYLCASSLELGGPIYGYTFGSGTRLTVV.

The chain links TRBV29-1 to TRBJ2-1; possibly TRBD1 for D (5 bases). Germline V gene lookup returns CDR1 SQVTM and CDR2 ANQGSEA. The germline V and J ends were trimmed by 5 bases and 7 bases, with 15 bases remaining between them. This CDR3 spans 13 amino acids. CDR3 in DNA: TGCAGCGTTCAGGAGACAGCATCAAATGAGCAGTTCTTC. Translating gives CSVQETASNEQFF.